Below, one TCR beta chain is given with its context. Its cognate antigen is unknown. The protocol was immunoSEQ multiplex PCR, while the TCRdb copy is restricted to in-frame clones and leaves out a portion. Counted here are more than 95,000 clones, about 88% occurring once; the ten biggest clones make up under 4.5%. J was trimmed by 4 bases and V by 2 bases; bases with no gene match: 2. The CDR3 contains 14 residues. Germline CDR1 LGHNA, CDR2 YNFKEQ. These data originate in a study of T cell responses to AZD1222 COVID-19 vaccine. Findings and caveats of the study: Targeting of unmutated variant regions was reportedly seen in nearly half of spike-specific TCRs. The donors showed a predominance of white British ancestry and of females, with possible underestimation of clonal diversity. The span of vaccine-associated CD4 TCRs extended across spike, with dominance at 160-218 and 743-854.

The rearrangement links TRBV4-2 to TRBJ2-7; 10 bases align to TRBD2. This sample comprised peripheral blood, obtained on day 0 of AZD1222 vaccination. The receptor comes from an adult in good health. CDR3 sequence (DNA): TGTGCCAGCAGCCAAACACTAGCGGGGTACGAGCAGTACTTC. It translates to CASSQTLAGYEQYF.